The 29 T cell receptor beta chains in this list originate from one sample, sequenced in a study of cytomegalovirus exposure and HLA in healthy donors. PCR was performed using 60 Vbeta and 13 Jbeta primers. Measured with immunoSEQ multiplex PCR; TCRdb has only the in-frame clones, and not every one. Of tens of thousands of clones listed, 75% to 80% are singletons. The specimen sequenced was PBMCs. Source of these receptors: a man younger than 30 in good health and CMV-seropositive.

The chain joins TRBV9 to TRBJ1-5; 9 bases fit TRBD1. The CDR3 runs 14 residues. Germline V gives CDR1 SGDLS, CDR2 YYNGEE. Trimming took 4 bases from V and 5 from J; bases not matched to a gene: 4. This CDR3 is CASSQTGGDQPQHF. Here the CDR3 DNA reads TGTGCCAGCAGCCAGACAGGGGGGGATCAGCCCCAGCATTTT.

The chain employs TRBV7-9 and TRBJ2-7; 8 bases are a match to TRBD1. The CDR3 spans 14 residues. V gave up 4 bases and J gave up 4 bases; unmatched junction bases: 6. Germline values: CDR1 SEHNR, CDR2 FQNEAQ (reference sequence). The CDR3 nucleotides read TGTGCCAGCAGCTCCTCAGGGGGCGCGTACGAGCAGTACTTC. This gives the protein CASSSSGGAYEQYF. Using reference TRBV7-9 and TRBJ2-7 for the parts outside the CDR3, the full variable domain is DTGVSQNPRHKITKRGQNVTFRCDPISEHNRLYWYRQTLGQGPEFLTYFQNEAQLEKSRLLSDRFSAERPKGSFSTLEIQRTEQGDSAMYLCASSSSGGAYEQYFGPGTRLTVT.

The chain recombines TRBV5-1 with TRBJ2-7, with 8 bases aligning to TRBD2. The germline V gene has CDR1 SGHRS and CDR2 YFSETQ. J was trimmed by 6 bases and V by 0 bases; bases with no gene match: 8. The CDR3 loop spans 15 amino acids. In nucleotides, the CDR3 is TGCGCCAGCAGCTTGGAGGGCGGGAGGTCTTCCGAGCAGTACTTC. Translating gives CASSLEGGRSSEQYF.

As regards this clone: One junction end does not reproduce the germline sequence, and a read error may be involved. The genes are TRBV7-2 and TRBJ2-7; 10 bases fit TRBD1. Germline V gene lookup returns CDR1 SGHTA and CDR2 FQGNSA. The CDR3 spans 13 residues. The CDR3 DNA follows: TGTGCCAGCAGCCCCCTCAGGGGACAGGGGCCCGACTTC. Residues: CASSPLRGQGPDF.

This clone is a singleton in its sample. CDR3 loop: CASSLYPRDEGYGYTF. The CDR3 bases are TGTGCCAGCAGCTTATATCCCCGGGATGAGGGCTATGGCTACACCTTC. The gene calls are TRBV7-8 and TRBJ1-2, with D unclear. This CDR3 comprises 16 residues. Germline values: CDR1 SGHVS, CDR2 FQNEAQ. The V gene lost 2 bases and the J gene lost 4 bases, with 17 bases spanning the gap.

This clone came up once. The junction and the germline gene differ at one end; a read error may be behind it. The chain employs TRBV14 and TRBJ1-2; possibly TRBD1 for D (6 bases). Looked up from germline, CDR1 is SGHDN and CDR2 is FVKESK. CDR3 length: 16 amino acids. CDR3: CASSRGQLYTNYDYTF. The CDR3 DNA is TGTGCCAGCAGCCGTGGACAGCTATATACTAACTATGACTACACCTTC.

The chain couples TRBV7-9 to TRBJ1-4; D might be TRBD1 (6 bases). Germline V gives CDR1 SEHNR, CDR2 FQNEAQ (reference sequence). Between the trimmed V and J ends, which lost 5 bases and 8 bases, there was a span of 18 bases. CDR3 size: 15 residues. The CDR3 loop is CASSQITGFGEKLFF. CDR3 DNA sequence: TGTGCCAGCAGCCAAATAACAGGGTTTGGGGAAAAACTGTTTTTT.

The genes are TRBV13 and TRBJ2-3, with 10 nucleotides matching TRBD1. Germline V gives CDR1 PRHDT, CDR2 FYEKMQ (reference sequence). This CDR3 is 15 amino acids long. J was trimmed by 6 bases and V by 5 bases; bases with no gene match: 8. This CDR3 is CASSPDRGRDDTQYF. The CDR3 DNA sequence: TGTGCCAGCAGCCCCGACAGGGGGCGCGATGATACGCAGTATTTT.

The J gene is TRBJ1-2, the V gene TRBV6-5; the D gene is possibly TRBD1 (6 bases). The CDR3 covers 13 residues. Trimming stripped 6 bases from V and 8 bases from J, with 16 bases between. CDR1 and CDR2 from the germline V gene are MNHEY and SVGAGI. The CDR3 nucleotides read TGTGCCAGCAGATTCACCGCGGACAGAGGCTACACCTTC. Protein: CASRFTADRGYTF.

The chain links TRBV4-1 to TRBJ2-7, with TRBD1 identical over 9 bases. Trimming removed 0 bases from V and 6 bases from J; junction bases left unmatched: 9. The CDR3 has 16 residues. CDR1 and CDR2 (germline): MGHRA, YSYEKL. Written as DNA, the CDR3 is TGCGCCAGCAGCCAAGAGGCCCCGGACAGGGGCGGCGAGCAGTACTTC. It translates to CASSQEAPDRGGEQYF.

The chain links TRBV30 to TRBJ2-1; 16 nucleotides align to TRBD2. CDR1 and CDR2 (germline): GTSNPN, SVGIG (reference sequence). The CDR3 extends over 19 amino acids. The V segment lost 2 bases and the J segment 4 bases; nucleotides outside the gene matches: 11. The CDR3 here is CAWSSYFGTSGRAYNEQFF. CDR3 coding DNA: TGTGCCTGGAGTTCCTACTTCGGGACTAGCGGGAGGGCTTACAATGAGCAGTTCTTC.

V and J are TRBV4-1 and TRBJ1-2; D is perhaps TRBD1 (6 bases). Germline V gene sequence: CDR1 MGHRA, CDR2 YSYEKL. Between the trimmed V and J ends, which lost 0 bases and 8 bases, there was a span of 22 bases. The CDR3 is 17 amino acids. Written as DNA, the CDR3 is TGCGCCAGCAGCCAAGATTTGGACAGCGACTTTATGGAAGGCTACACCTTC. Translating it yields CASSQDLDSDFMEGYTF.

This clone was picked up a small number of times. J is TRBJ2-2 and V is TRBV9, with a tentative D call TRBD2 (6 bases). CDR3 length: 13 amino acids. V was cut by 3 bases and J by 6 bases, with 9 bases left in between. CDR1 is SGDLS, CDR2 YYNGEE, per germline. The DNA of the CDR3 is TGTGCCAGCAGCGCGACTAGTCCCGGGGAGCTGTTTTTT. As protein: CASSATSPGELFF.

The chain joins TRBV6-6 to TRBJ1-5, with D perhaps matching TRBD1 (5 bases). The germline V gene encodes CDR1 MNHNY and CDR2 SVGAGI (reference sequence). Trimming removed 6 bases from V and 0 bases from J, with 15 bases in between. The CDR3 extends over 16 amino acids. The CDR3 DNA follows: TGTGCCAGCAGCTCTGCAGGGTCTTATAGCAATCAGCCCCAGCATTTT. Amino acid sequence: CASSSAGSYSNQPQHF.

This chain joins TRBV2 and TRBJ1-1; 8 positions agree with TRBD1. V lost 0 bases and J lost 6; bases outside the gene matches: 15. CDR3 size: 18 residues. Germline V gene lookup returns CDR1 SNHLY and CDR2 FYNNEI. CDR3 loop: CASSEAGRGRIFAAEAFF. The CDR3 coding sequence is TGTGCCAGCAGTGAAGCCGGCAGGGGGCGTATTTTTGCGGCTGAAGCTTTCTTT.

The chain combines TRBV6-5 with TRBJ1-6; 10 bases fit TRBD1. Germline V gives CDR1 MNHEY, CDR2 SVGAGI. V shed 4 bases and J 9 bases; nucleotides not matched to a gene: 3. The CDR3 loop spans 14 amino acids. CDR3 amino acids: CASSSGQGSSPLHF. CDR3 coding DNA: TGTGCCAGCAGTTCGGGACAGGGGAGTTCACCCCTCCACTTT.

This rearrangement joins TRBV7-8 to TRBJ1-4, with a tentative D call TRBD1 (6 bases). Trimming removed 5 bases from V and 4 bases from J, with 14 bases in between. Per germline, CDR1 SGHVS and CDR2 FQNEAQ. The CDR3 totals 15 residues. CDR3 DNA sequence: TGTGCCAGCAGCGGCACAGGGTGGGGTAATGAAAAACTGTTTTTT. This translates into CASSGTGWGNEKLFF.

The chain has TRBV6-4 and TRBJ2-1; 9 bases fit TRBD2. The CDR3 has 15 amino acids. With V trimmed by 2 bases and J by 7 bases, 6 bases remained unmatched. Germline CDR1 MRHNA, CDR2 SNTAGT. The CDR3 loop is CASSDLSGGTNEQFF. DNA for the CDR3: TGTGCCAGCAGTGACCTGAGCGGGGGGACTAATGAGCAGTTCTTC.

This clone appeared once. The chain employs TRBV14 and TRBJ1-5; 8 bases line up with TRBD1. Germline loops: CDR1 SGHDN, CDR2 FVKESK. The V and J ends lost 5 bases and 3 bases, in that order; junction bases with no gene match: 15. The CDR3 loop spans 18 amino acids. CDR3 sequence (DNA): TGTGCCAGCAGCTGCCTCAGGGGGCGCGAATCTTACAATCAGCCCCAGCATTTT. This codes for CASSCLRGRESYNQPQHF. Full variable domain (rest looked up from reference TRBV14 and TRBJ1-5): EAGVTQFPSHSVIEKGQTVTLRCDPISGHDNLYWYRRVMGKEIKFLLHFVKESKQDESGMPNNRFLAERTGGTYSTLKVQPAELEDSGVYFCASSCLRGRESYNQPQHFGDGTRLSIL.

The rearrangement links TRBV2 to TRBJ1-4; D ambiguous. The V gene's germline CDR1 is SNHLY and CDR2 FYNNEI. This CDR3 has 15 residues. Trimming stripped 6 bases from V and 0 bases from J, with 11 bases between. The CDR3 nucleotides are TGTGCCAGCAGCAACCAGTTTCCAACTAATGAAAAACTGTTTTTT. This encodes CASSNQFPTNEKLFF. The entire variable domain, with the rest obtained from reference TRBV2 and TRBJ1-4, is as follows: EPEVTQTPSHQVTQMGQEVILRCVPISNHLYFYWYRQILGQKVEFLVSFYNNEISEKSEIFDDQFSVERPDGSNFTLKIRSTKLEDSAMYFCASSNQFPTNEKLFFGSGTQLSVL.

The chain is built from TRBV6-1 and TRBJ1-1; D is undetermined. This CDR3 region has 13 residues. V lost 2 bases, J lost 6 bases, and 10 bases lay in between. CDR1 MNHNS and CDR2 SASEGT come from the germline V gene. CDR3 in amino acids: CASSEISVPEAFF. In nucleotides, the CDR3 is TGTGCCAGCAGTGAAATTTCAGTTCCTGAAGCTTTCTTT.

This chain uses TRBV7-7 with TRBJ2-2; 9 nucleotides line up with TRBD1. The CDR3 is 15 residues long. Germline loops: CDR1 SSHAT, CDR2 FNYEAQ (reference sequence). The ends lost 4 bases at V and 4 bases at J; junction bases unmatched: 4. The CDR3 loop reads CASSSGQGPTGELFF. The CDR3 DNA reads as TGTGCCAGCAGCTCGGGACAGGGACCCACCGGGGAGCTGTTTTTT.

The V gene is TRBV7-9, the J gene TRBJ1-5; 7 bases match TRBD1. This CDR3 spans 14 amino acids. Trimming took 0 bases from V and 7 from J; bases not matched to a gene: 3. Germline loops: CDR1 SEHNR, CDR2 FQNEAQ (reference sequence). CDR3 sequence reads: CASSLAGGRQPQHF. CDR3 in DNA: TGTGCCAGCAGCTTAGCAGGGGGCAGGCAGCCCCAGCATTTT.

The V and J genes are TRBV30 and TRBJ2-7; 10 bases agree with TRBD2. CDR1 and CDR2 (germline): GTSNPN, SVGIG (reference sequence). This CDR3 is built from 16 residues. V trimming: 2 bases; J trimming: 5 bases; junction bases outside the gene matches: 12. The CDR3 DNA reads as TGTGCCTGGAGTCTACAGGGACTAGCGATCCCTAACGAGCAGTACTTC. Translation gives CAWSLQGLAIPNEQYF.

The chain recombines TRBV6-5 with TRBJ2-2, with D unresolved. The CDR3 has 11 residues. Germline CDR1 reads MNHEY; CDR2 reads SVGAGI. Trimming took off 10 bases at V and 4 bases at J, with 7 bases between the two ends. Here the CDR3 reads CATHSTGELFF. CDR3 in DNA: TGTGCCACCCACAGCACCGGGGAGCTGTTTTTT.

The chain uses TRBV4-1 and TRBJ2-7; no reliable D call. Trimming removed 0 bases from V and 3 bases from J, with 12 bases in between. Germline V gives CDR1 MGHRA, CDR2 YSYEKL. The CDR3 consists of 15 residues. The DNA of the CDR3 is TGCGCCAGCAGCCAAGATATCACTTTTTACTACGAGCAGTACTTC. This sequence encodes CASSQDITFYYEQYF.

The CDR3 DNA follows: TGTGCCAGCACCCCCCCCGGCAGGGATGAGCAGTTCTTC. It yields the protein CASTPPGRDEQFF. The chain carries TRBV6-5 and TRBJ2-1, with D possibly being TRBD1 (5 bases). The V end lost 7 bases, the J end lost 8 bases, and 15 bases lay between the germline ends. The germline CDR1 and CDR2 sequences are MNHEY and SVGAGI. CDR3 length: 13 residues.

This clone was detected a few times. The genes are TRBV2 and TRBJ2-5, with TRBD2 identical over 10 bases. Germline V CDR1 and CDR2: SNHLY, FYNNEI. The CDR3 loop spans 15 amino acids. V shed 7 bases and J 5 bases; nucleotides not matched to a gene: 10. As DNA, the CDR3 is TGTGCCAGCACCCAGCGGGAGGGCGTCTTGGAGACCCAGTACTTC. This gives the protein CASTQREGVLETQYF.

The chain links TRBV7-8 to TRBJ2-7; 7 bases are shared with TRBD2. Per germline, CDR1 SGHVS and CDR2 FQNEAQ. The CDR3 consists of 15 residues. The V segment lost 5 bases and the J segment 0 bases; nucleotides outside the gene matches: 7. The chain's CDR3 is CASSPRRTSSYEQYF. The CDR3 nucleotides are TGTGCCAGCAGCCCCCGGCGGACTAGCTCCTACGAGCAGTACTTC.